One and the same sample provided the 7 T cell receptor beta chains below, sequenced in a study of T cell repertoires in cytomegalovirus infection. From the reads, TCRdb called clonotypes with MiXCR, one entry per CDR3 protein. Of around 130,000 distinct CDR3 sequences listed, 8.8% are singletons. Sequencing input: PBMCs. The origin of the receptors is a human donor in good health (CMV status not recorded). Some clones in this sample may be carry-over from other donors' samples.

Many counts were recorded for this clonotype. V usage is TRBV5-1 and J usage is TRBJ1-4, with D possibly TRBD1 on 5 matching bases. Trimming removed 0 bases at V and 7 bases at J, with 22 bases between. This CDR3 contains 18 residues. The V gene's germline CDR1 is SGHRS and CDR2 YFSETQ. The CDR3 DNA reads TGCGCCAGCAGCTTGGCGCCCCGGGACTCCATTCGGGGTGAAAAACTGTTTTTT. Translated: CASSLAPRDSIRGEKLFF.

This clonotype occurred once. One base away lies a much larger clone, so this may be a sequencing read error. The rearrangement joins TRBV2 to TRBJ1-1; D is unclear. Germline V lookup: CDR1 SNHLY, CDR2 FYNNEI. This CDR3 is 11 amino acids long. The ends were cut back, 6 bases at V and 12 bases at J, with 14 bases in the middle. The CDR3 sequence: CASRGGLGSFF. The CDR3 nucleotides read TGTGCCAGCAGGGGTGGGCTCGGATCTTTCTTT.

In this sample, this clonotype turned up many times. The V and J genes are TRBV7-8 and TRBJ1-2; TRBD1 matches at 8 bases. This CDR3 spans 17 amino acids. V gave up 1 base and J gave up 6 bases; unmatched junction bases: 13. From germline, CDR1 is SGHVS and CDR2 FQNEAQ. CDR3 nucleotides: TGTGCCAGCAGCTTAGAACGGTGGCAGGGGGCAGGGGATGGCTACACCTTC. Protein sequence: CASSLERWQGAGDGYTF.

Many counts were recorded for this clonotype. The rearrangement links TRBV7-2 to TRBJ2-1, with 15 bases that match TRBD2. The CDR3 runs 17 residues. Germline V gene data show CDR1 as SGHTA and CDR2 as FQGNSA. Trimming cost V 5 bases and J 7 bases; bases outside gene matches: 9. The CDR3 DNA is TGTGCCAGCAGCGGGACCGGGACTAGCGGGGGGAGAAATGAGCAGTTCTTC. It translates to CASSGTGTSGGRNEQFF. Together with reference TRBV7-2 and TRBJ2-1, the CDR3 gives the full variable domain: GAGVSQSPSNKVTEKGKDVELRCDPISGHTALYWYRQSLGQGLEFLIYFQGNSAPDKSGLPSDRFSAERTGGSVSTLTIQRTQQEDSAVYLCASSGTGTSGGRNEQFFGPGTRLTVL.

At least ten counts were recorded for this clonotype. J is TRBJ2-3 and V is TRBV30, with 9 positions matching TRBD2. Trimming took 2 bases from V and 6 from J; bases not matched to a gene: 12. CDR1 and CDR2 from the germline V gene are GTSNPN and SVGIG (reference sequence). The CDR3 loop spans 16 amino acids. DNA of the CDR3: TGTGCCTGGAGTCTGGGACTAGCCCCCGATCGGGATACGCAGTATTTT. Encoded protein: CAWSLGLAPDRDTQYF. The full variable domain, completed using reference TRBV30 and TRBJ2-3, is SQTIHQWPATLVQPVGSPLSLECTVEGTSNPNLYWYRQAAGRGLQLLFYSVGIGQISSEVPQNLSASRPQDRQFILSSKKLLLSDSGFYLCAWSLGLAPDRDTQYFGPGTRLTVL.

In this sample, this clonotype turned up many times. The genes are TRBV5-4 and TRBJ2-6, with D perhaps TRBD1 (5 bases). Germline-derived CDR1 and CDR2 are SGHNT and YYREEE (reference sequence). The CDR3 runs to 15 residues. Trimming removed 1 base at V and 1 base at J, with 6 bases between. As DNA, the CDR3 is TGTGCCAGCAGCTTGCAGGGATCTGGGGCCAACGTCCTGACTTTC. Protein sequence: CASSLQGSGANVLTF.

This clonotype was recorded a few times. This chain joins TRBV19 and TRBJ1-2; 9 positions agree with TRBD1. The CDR3 is 13 amino acids. Germline V lookup: CDR1 LNHDA, CDR2 SQIVND (reference sequence). With 11 bases clipped from V and 8 bases from J, the junction kept 12 bases outside the gene matches. CDR3 in DNA: TGTGCCTGTACCCGGGACAGGGTCGGCGGCTACACCTTC. Translation gives CACTRDRVGGYTF.